The 5 T cell receptor beta chains below all came from one sample that was sequenced in a study of T-cell reconstitution after alpha-beta-depleted transplantation in children. Unique molecular identifiers tagged the TCRbeta library. Via MiXCR, TCRdb re-called the PCR reads, giving one row per CDR3 protein. Of about 690,000 distinct CDR3 sequences in the sample, roughly 15% were seen once. This specimen consisted of PBMCs from the stem cell graft donor, obtained from the stem cell graft. All receptors derive from a human donor who donated a stem cell graft to a child with acute myeloid leukemia.

This clonotype was recorded many times. The J gene is TRBJ2-1, the V gene TRBV10-3; 9 positions match TRBD1. Looked up from germline, CDR1 is ENHRY and CDR2 is SYGVKD. The CDR3 contains 15 residues. Trimming at V came to 2 bases and at J to 6 bases, leaving 5 bases not matched to a gene. The CDR3 spells CAISEPWDRVNEQFF. The CDR3 DNA reads TGTGCCATCAGTGAGCCTTGGGACAGGGTCAATGAGCAGTTCTTC.

This rearrangement joins TRBV7-2 to TRBJ2-7; weak D call: TRBD1 (6 bases). This CDR3 is built from 11 residues. V dropped 4 bases and J dropped 8 bases, with 9 bases sitting between them. Looked up from germline, CDR1 is SGHTA and CDR2 is FQGNSA. Here the CDR3 reads CASSSGQQQYF. The CDR3 DNA reads as TGTGCCAGCAGCTCTGGACAGCAGCAGTACTTC. The full variable domain, with the rest looked up from reference TRBV7-2 and TRBJ2-7, is GAGVSQSPSNKVTEKGKDVELRCDPISGHTALYWYRQSLGQGLEFLIYFQGNSAPDKSGLPSDRFSAERTGGSVSTLTIQRTQQEDSAVYLCASSSGQQQYFGPGTRLTVT.

The CDR3 nucleotides are TGTGCCAGCAGCTTAAGATCTGCAGGGCATTCACCCCTCCACTTT. Translation: CASSLRSAGHSPLHF. The chain employs TRBV7-9 and TRBJ1-6, with D perhaps TRBD1 (5 bases). This CDR3 is built from 15 residues. Trimming removed 2 bases from V and 8 bases from J, with 13 bases in between. Germline V gene sequence: CDR1 SEHNR, CDR2 FQNEAQ (reference sequence). The variable domain in full, completed from reference TRBV7-9 and TRBJ1-6, reads DTGVSQNPRHKITKRGQNVTFRCDPISEHNRLYWYRQTLGQGPEFLTYFQNEAQLEKSRLLSDRFSAERPKGSFSTLEIQRTEQGDSAMYLCASSLRSAGHSPLHFGNGTRLTVT.

This clonotype was counted a few times. V is TRBV7-2 and J is TRBJ2-6; TRBD2 matches at 10 bases. J gave up 0 bases and V 5 bases, and 4 bases lay outside the gene matches. This CDR3 is built from 17 residues. The V gene's germline CDR1 is SGHTA and CDR2 FQGNSA. CDR3 coding DNA: TGTGCCAGCAGCCCAGCGGGGGGGCTCTCTGGGGCCAACGTCCTGACTTTC. The encoded protein is CASSPAGGLSGANVLTF.

This clonotype was observed a single time. The junction shows a germline mismatch at one end, possibly a read error. This sequence joins TRBV6-1 and TRBJ2-7; D remains ambiguous. This CDR3 spans 13 amino acids. The germline CDR1 and CDR2 sequences are MNHNS and SASEGT. This CDR3 is CASRGPSSYDQYF. In DNA, the CDR3 is TGTGCCAGCAGGGGTCCGAGCTCCTACGACCAGTACTTC.